This entry concerns a single TCR beta chain. The specificity of this receptor is unknown. A much larger clone lies one base from this, so it may be a read error. TCR libraries were built from 400 to 450 ng RNA with the Immunoverse kit, using molecular barcoded adaptors covering alpha/delta and beta/gamma chains. TCR library preparation used the same RNA that was used for transcriptome sequencing. Sequencing of the TCR libraries was done on an Illumina HiSeq 4000 with 2 x 150 cycles. The original pipeline was this. TCR reads were aligned to human V, D, J and C references and assembled into CDR3 clonotypes with MiXCR, including quality filtering and error correction. The tcR package in R was used to analyze clonotype counts and gene usage diversity. Raw mapping reads were checked after the RNA-seq reads had been mapped by STAR aligner version 2.5.3a onto the human GRCh37 genome. IR-seq fastq files were randomly downsampled with Seqtk 1.3 to test the effect of sequencing depth on detected clonotypes. TCRdb itself trimmed the public reads at Q25 with fastp, ran MiXCR and retained productive beta chains. All rows with the same CDR3 protein become a single entry with the most common DNA and genes. The V and J calls, along with clone size, are taken from TCRdb and not from the paper's own processing. The sample includes under 150,000 distinct CDR3 sequences, with about 13% observed a single time. The ten largest account for just under 8.5% of the sample.

This sample was included in a study of read filtering for tumor transcriptome and immune sequencing (dated by TCRdb to about 2020). With respect to the entire study: The cohort consisted of roughly 16 male and some 15 female patients, with a mean age of about 66 years and an age range of roughly 45 to 90. One of the main goals was to work out a read-filtering strategy for immune repertoire data, in particular whether clonotypes backed by only a single read should be removed. TCR-region mapped reads per sample ranged from about 4.05 to 10.27 million with IR-seq versus only roughly 75 to 1273 with RNA-seq. After DNase treatment, whole-transcriptome libraries were prepared using the TruSeq RNA Access Library Prep Kit. The study compared TCR repertoires from targeted immune repertoire sequencing and bulk whole-transcriptome sequencing run on the same bone marrow samples. Under revised international staging, 8 patients fell into R-ISS I, approximately 15 into R-ISS II and 7 into R-ISS III. General findings and caveats noted by the study authors: Single-read clonotypes made up about 80% of clonotypes but only 3.5% to 4.5% of total reads in IR-seq, compared with just under 75% of clonotypes and around 45% of reads in RNA-seq. IR-seq captured clonotypes at much higher depth and more reliably than RNA-seq, and smaller IR-seq throughput sufficed to identify most shared clonotypes. Rather than purified T cells, the sorted CD138-negative fraction was a mixed bone marrow immune population. When single-read clonotypes were removed, the proportions of shared clonotypes in IR-seq and RNA-seq correlated more strongly.

Each patient had bone marrow sampled at the time of active disease. Ficoll-Hypaque density gradient centrifugation was used to isolate the bone marrow mononuclear cells. CD138-negative cells were obtained by negative selection after labeling with CD138 magnetic microbeads on a MACS separator, removing myeloma plasma cells. Purity of the isolated cells was checked by flow cytometry on an Attune NxT using CD138 antibodies. TRIzol reagent was used to extract total RNA, and a NanoDrop spectrophotometer was used to quantify the extracted RNA. For each patient, the CD138-negative bone marrow sample underwent paired RNA-seq and IR-seq. From its cysteine to its phenylalanine, the CDR3 spans 12 amino acids. Only CDR3 DNA remains: 36 bases, in frame from the first base. Taken from the germline V gene (reference sequence), the CDR1 and CDR2 loops are MNHNY and SVGAGI.

The TCR comes from a donor over 35 with multiple myeloma. Sequencing was carried out using a population of CD138-negative cells sorted from bone marrow. The cell subset or site tag for this specimen amounts to: bone marrow mononuclear cells depleted of CD138+ plasma/myeloma cells by negative magnetic selection. The rearrangement joined TRBV6-6 to TRBJ1-2, with no reliable assignment of the D segment. The DNA sequence reads TGTGCCAGCAGCCTACAAGGCTATGGCAACACCTTC. The resulting protein is CASSLQGYGNTF.